This T cell receptor beta chain was obtained from a study of cytomegalovirus exposure and HLA in healthy donors (dated by TCRdb to about 2017). With regard to the full study: An earlier analysis of some 550 of the donors reported 250 to 300 Gb of sequence data and 117 million unique TCR beta sequences from some 180 million T cells. About 300 gigabases of sequencing data and 80 million or so unique TCR sequences were included in an early release covering several hundred HLA-typed donors. Donor age, sex, ethnicity and CMV serostatus were compiled together with the repertoire data. In an earlier analysis of a few hundred of the donors, high-throughput TCR beta sequencing was used to judge whether each TCR beta V gene segment behaved as functional or pseudogenic. Besides the first cohort of roughly 660 subjects, a separate validation cohort made up of roughly 120 different subjects was used. The study was designed to test whether signatures of past pathogen exposure could be identified by cataloging public T cell receptors. The genetic ancestry cluster associated with self-reported Caucasian donors included roughly 84% of the approximately 430 genotyped donors. Typing coverage varied by locus: 629-630 donors for A, B, C, DRB1 and DQB1; 500 to 550 for DQA1; about 590 for DPA1; more than 450 for DPB1. A later genetic analysis took genome-wide SNP genotypes for about 55% of the 666 donors and used that subset as a discovery cohort. Using immunosequencing, the study profiled T cell repertoires from 500 to 800 subjects and related those repertoires to cytomegalovirus serostatus. In a later analysis, previously published TCR beta repertoires from 666 donors were re-analyzed and high-resolution HLA genotyping was added so that TCR occurrence patterns could be studied. Rather than drawing on any new phenotypic data, the later analysis identified candidate immune exposures from TCR beta sequences and the way those sequences occurred across donors. Both class I and class II loci were covered by HLA typing, at four-digit resolution. Because of strong linkage in the cohort, five DR-DQ haplotypes were treated as single units for association and clustering. The study combined high-throughput TCR immunosequencing, statistical association of individual TCRs with disease status, and machine learning to predict cytomegalovirus infection status. On average, roughly 250,000 unique TCR beta nucleotide sequences were sequenced per donor among a few hundred genotyped donors of the cohort, with roughly 18% of those sequences being non-productive. Every discovery cohort repertoire had been produced on one sequencing platform.

Study-wide conclusions, independent of this receptor: HLA typing was unavailable for some donors at each locus, so association tests used only the typed subset. Some IMGT-functional V segments, including TRBV6-2 and TRBV6-3, could not be distinguished by the 87-base-pair reads and were therefore excluded. Immune exposure information for the cohort was limited to CMV serostatus. Linkage disequilibrium might explain the correlated functional status among segregating V segments, but an unknown experimental factor could not be ruled out. According to a later genetic analysis, donors in an Asian-associated ancestry cluster had fewer N-insertions in productive TCRs than the approximately 670-donor mean. A later analysis reported that several top co-occurrence clusters appeared linked to parvovirus B19, influenza, CMV and Epstein-Barr virus. Compared with equally common non-associated chains, HLA-associated TCR beta chains in a later analysis were more clonally expanded and had lower generation probabilities. In a later analysis, the rate of TCR association differed among HLA loci, with DRB1 alleles having the most associated TCRs and HLA-C alleles having the fewest. In an earlier analysis of a few hundred of the donors, most TCR beta V segments were observed in productive rearrangements about 90% or about 30% of the time, broadly matching IMGT annotations. A total of 150 to 200 TCR beta chains were listed by the study as associated with cytomegalovirus. Most TCR sequences were observed very rarely across donors, whereas some public TCRs were present in many individuals. Strong co-occurrence of HLA alleles, especially DR and DQ, made assigning TCR associations to individual alleles difficult. According to the authors, the approach could potentially be generalized to other disease states and immunological phenotypes. Presence/absence analyses assumed roughly uniform sequencing depth across donors, an assumption that may not hold. The classifier was reported to diagnose cytomegalovirus status with high specificity and sensitivity in both the original and validation cohorts. A cluster of highly shared sequence variants was judged likely to be a technical artifact of the sequencing pipeline. An association between a missense DCLRE1C variant and V-gene and J-gene trimming of TCR beta chains was found in a later genetic analysis and replicated in an independent cohort. Specific HLA alleles were associated with 16,951 TCR beta sequences at a false discovery rate of 0.05 in a later analysis. The earlier analysis of approximately 560 of the donors excluded around 17 rarely observed V segments, including chromosome 9 orphons, because counts were too low. In vitro tests confirmed that a few of the cytomegalovirus-associated TCR beta chains recognize cytomegalovirus antigens. This cohort had only TCR beta chains sequenced, and the lack of alpha or paired-chain data limited which features could be detected. Most CMV-associated TCR beta chains appeared to be HLA-restricted in a later analysis, and the HLA associations seemed to be driven largely by CMV exposure. A further reported finding was that TCR beta sequences accurately predicted the HLA-A and HLA-B alleles for most subjects in the first cohort.

Library preparation was by the immunoSEQ multiplex PCR assay. The multiplex PCR relied on a mix of 60 forward primers for TCR Vbeta segments and 13 reverse primers for TCR Jbeta segments. The CDR3 region of rearranged TCR beta genes was amplified from genomic DNA with a multiplex PCR assay. The Illumina HiSeq System was used to sequence the amplified TCR beta libraries as 87-base-pair reads. In the authors' own workflow: A later analysis tallied approximately 87 million unique TCR beta chains across the 700 or so repertoires, and approximately 9.9 million of those chains were shared by two or more donors. Raw reads were error-corrected and collapsed into unique sequences by a nearest-neighbor algorithm in which closely related sequences were merged to remove PCR and sequencing errors. CDR3 sequences were aligned to IMGT reference sequences to assign V, D and J gene segments. Each retained sequence needed at least a six-nucleotide match to both a V gene segment and a J gene segment. A rearrangement was called productive if the CDR3 had no stop codons and remained in frame with V and J, and every other rearrangement was called non-productive. CDR3 was defined by IMGT convention, running from the second conserved V-encoded cysteine to the conserved J-encoded phenylalanine. The earlier analysis of about 500 of the donors excluded sequences that lacked an unambiguous match to a single V gene segment. An earlier analysis of 450 to 650 of the donors called V segments functional above 56.7% productive rearrangements and segregating when the between-donor standard deviation exceeded 5%. To diagnose cytomegalovirus status from the catalog of TCR beta chain sequences, a statistical classification framework was built. V and J gene assignment, in a later analysis, came from comparing TCR nucleotide sequences with IMGT/GENE-DB human TR gene sequences. The TCRdist pipeline was used in a later analysis to assign CDR3 sequences and most-parsimonious VDJ recombination scenarios. In a later analysis, each TCR beta chain was defined by its CDR3 amino acid sequence together with its V-gene family, and reads lacking a unique V-gene family were excluded. As a way to deal with suspected cross-contamination and a sequencing artifact, a later analysis dropped 450 to 700 nucleotide sequences that were highly shared and had low generation probability. For each public chain, a later analysis derived a clonal expansion index from normalized ranks of inferred template counts within each repertoire. A later analysis computed generation probabilities with a VDJ recombination model fitted to out-of-frame rearrangements, and checked the results against IGoR. A later analysis scored TCR-TCR, TCR-HLA and TCR-CMV co-occurrence with hypergeometric tests, applying a repertoire-size bias correction to TCR pairs. False discovery rates were estimated in a later analysis by permuting HLA or CMV assignments 20 times. In a later analysis, co-occurring TCRs were grouped with DBSCAN, and TCRdist sequence similarity was added when clustering was performed within HLA-allele-positive subsets. Co-occurrence clustering excluded repertoires with fewer than 30,000 or more than 120,000 public chains, plus five with anomalous nucleotide sharing. This immuneACCESS table, as held by TCRdb, lists in-frame sequences with V and J called but not all clones. Of the missing ones, under half trace to an unresolved V gene in checked studies; the others have no known cause. V and J calls and clone size follow that table, whereas D and trimming were derived from the DNA. The sample data list under 110,000 clones, and less than 80% of these were observed just once. Roughly 3.9% of the sample is in the top ten clones.

About this clone: No cognate antigen has been identified for it. Base qualities are not at hand, and no much larger clone is one base apart.

V is cut back by 3 bases and J by 8 bases, with 3 bases in the junction unmatched. Taken from the germline V gene, the CDR1 and CDR2 loops are SGDLS and YYNGEE. There are 12 amino acids in the CDR3, from cysteine to phenylalanine inclusive. Only the CDR3 DNA stays, 36 bases, in frame from base 1. The cohort comprised some 730 healthy bone marrow donors. At the time of sampling, all cohort members were nominally healthy, though unrecorded immune exposures were likely present. The donor was CMV seronegative and belonged to the group of roughly 330 seronegative cohort members. Every donor gave a peripheral blood sample, and the peripheral blood mononuclear cells from that sample were used for TCR beta sequencing. Genomic DNA extraction from the blood cell samples was performed with the Qiagen DNeasy Blood Extraction Kit.

Material for sequencing was PBMCs. The sequence was collected from a man aged 55-75 years in good health and CMV-seronegative. The chain links TRBV9 with TRBJ1-2, with 8 junctional bases fitting TRBD1. In nucleotides, the sequence is TGTGCCAGCAGCGCGCGACAGGGGGGCTACACCTTC. Translated, this is CASSARQGGYTF.